This T cell receptor beta chain was profiled in a study of blood T cell repertoires in COVID-19. About the study: Samples representing acute and convalescent COVID-19 were sourced from the United States, Italy and Spain.

TCRdb keeps only in-frame clones here, not all; method: immunoSEQ multiplex PCR. The table records tens of thousands of clones, about four fifths of them present only once. The CDR3 contains 15 residues. Per the germline V gene, CDR1 is MNHNY and CDR2 is SVGAGI (reference sequence). V dropped 5 bases and J dropped 3; count of bases not matched to a gene: 9. This chain uses TRBV6-6 with TRBJ1-1; 7 nucleotides agree with TRBD1. The source of this sequence is a woman in her sixties or seventies with acute or convalescent COVID-19. Sequencing was carried out using peripheral blood. The CDR3 protein is CASSPRQGGYTEAFF. The CDR3 bases are TGTGCCAGCAGTCCCCGACAGGGAGGATACACTGAAGCTTTCTTT.